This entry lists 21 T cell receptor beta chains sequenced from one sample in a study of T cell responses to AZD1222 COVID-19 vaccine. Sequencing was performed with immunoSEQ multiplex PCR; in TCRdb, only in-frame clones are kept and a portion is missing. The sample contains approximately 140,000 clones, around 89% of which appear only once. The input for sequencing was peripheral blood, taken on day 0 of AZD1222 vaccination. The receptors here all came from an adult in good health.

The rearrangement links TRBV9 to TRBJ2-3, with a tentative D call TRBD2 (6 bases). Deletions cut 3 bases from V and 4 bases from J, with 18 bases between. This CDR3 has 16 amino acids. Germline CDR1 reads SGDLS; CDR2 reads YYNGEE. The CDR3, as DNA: TGTGCCAGCAGCGCCACCCCCGGAGGGTTCGCAGATACGCAGTATTTT. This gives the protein CASSATPGGFADTQYF. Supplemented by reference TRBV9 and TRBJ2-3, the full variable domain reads DSGVTQTPKHLITATGQRVTLRCSPRSGDLSVYWYQQSLDQGLQFLIQYYNGEERAKGNILERFSAQQFPDLHSELNLSSLELGDSALYFCASSATPGGFADTQYFGPGTRLTVL.

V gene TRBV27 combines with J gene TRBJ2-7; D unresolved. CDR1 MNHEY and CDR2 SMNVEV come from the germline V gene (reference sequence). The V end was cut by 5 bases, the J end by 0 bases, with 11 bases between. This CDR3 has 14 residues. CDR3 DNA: TGTGCCAGCAGTCCCCGCCCCGGCTCCTACGAGCAGTACTTC. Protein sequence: CASSPRPGSYEQYF.

The CDR3 protein is CARSLRTGPGFANSPLHF. As DNA, the CDR3 is TGTGCCAGAAGCTTGAGAACAGGGCCGGGTTTCGCCAATTCACCCCTCCACTTT. The rearrangement uses TRBV5-3 and TRBJ1-6, with D possibly matching TRBD1 (6 bases). TRBV5-3 is classed as an ORF, of uncertain function. Trimming removed 1 base from V and 7 bases from J, with 21 bases in between. The CDR3 extends over 18 amino acids.

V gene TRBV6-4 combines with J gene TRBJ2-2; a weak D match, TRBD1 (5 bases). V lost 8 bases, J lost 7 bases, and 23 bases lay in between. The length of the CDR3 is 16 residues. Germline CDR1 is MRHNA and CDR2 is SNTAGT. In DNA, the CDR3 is TGTGCCAGCGGGAAGAAACTCAGGGTCCCTCACGGGGAGCTGTTTTTT. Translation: CASGKKLRVPHGELFF.

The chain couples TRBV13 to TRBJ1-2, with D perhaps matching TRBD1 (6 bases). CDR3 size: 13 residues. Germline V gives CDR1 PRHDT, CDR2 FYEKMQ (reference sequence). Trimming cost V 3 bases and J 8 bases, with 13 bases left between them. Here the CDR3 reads CASSFSGAKGYTF. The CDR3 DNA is TGTGCCAGCAGCTTTTCGGGGGCTAAGGGCTACACCTTC.

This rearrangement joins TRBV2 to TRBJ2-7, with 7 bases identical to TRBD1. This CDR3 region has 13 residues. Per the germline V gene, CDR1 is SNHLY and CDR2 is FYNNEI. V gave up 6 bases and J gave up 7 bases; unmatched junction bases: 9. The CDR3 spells CASRGDSPGEQYF. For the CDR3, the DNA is TGTGCCAGCAGAGGGGACAGCCCCGGGGAGCAGTACTTC.

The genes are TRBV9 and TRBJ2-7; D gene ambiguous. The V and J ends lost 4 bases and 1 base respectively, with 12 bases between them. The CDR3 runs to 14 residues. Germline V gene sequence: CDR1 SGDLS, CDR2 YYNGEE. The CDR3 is CASSLDSVSYEQYF. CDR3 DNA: TGTGCCAGCAGCCTAGACTCGGTGTCCTACGAGCAGTACTTC.

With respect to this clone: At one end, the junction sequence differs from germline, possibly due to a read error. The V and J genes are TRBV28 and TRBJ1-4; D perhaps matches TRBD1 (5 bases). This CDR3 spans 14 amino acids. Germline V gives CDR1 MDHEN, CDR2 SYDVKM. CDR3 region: CASIPGGTKEKLFF. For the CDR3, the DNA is TGTGCCAGCATCCCCGGCGGGACTAAGGAAAAACTGTTTTTT.

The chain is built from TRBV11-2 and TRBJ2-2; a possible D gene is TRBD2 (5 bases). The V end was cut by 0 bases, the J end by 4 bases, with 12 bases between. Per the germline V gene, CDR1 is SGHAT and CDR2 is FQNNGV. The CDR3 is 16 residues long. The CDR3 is CASSLEEVPLTGELFF. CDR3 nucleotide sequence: TGTGCCAGCAGCTTAGAGGAGGTCCCCCTCACCGGGGAGCTGTTTTTT. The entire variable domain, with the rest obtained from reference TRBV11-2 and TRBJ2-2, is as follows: EAGVAQSPRYKIIEKRQSVAFWCNPISGHATLYWYQQILGQGPKLLIQFQNNGVVDDSQLPKDRFSAERLKGVDSTLKIQPAKLEDSAVYLCASSLEEVPLTGELFFGEGSRLTVL.

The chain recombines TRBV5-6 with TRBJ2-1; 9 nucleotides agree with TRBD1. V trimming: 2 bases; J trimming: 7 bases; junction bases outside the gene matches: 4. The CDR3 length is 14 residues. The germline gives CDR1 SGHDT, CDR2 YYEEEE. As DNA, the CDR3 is TGTGCCAGCAGCTTCCGGACAGGGGTTAATGAGCAGTTCTTC. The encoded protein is CASSFRTGVNEQFF.

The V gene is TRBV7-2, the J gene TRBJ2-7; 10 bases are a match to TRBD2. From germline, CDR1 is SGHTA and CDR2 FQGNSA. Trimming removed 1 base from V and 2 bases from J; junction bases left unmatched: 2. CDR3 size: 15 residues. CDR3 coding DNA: TGTGCCAGCAGCTTAGTGGGGACTAGCGCCTACGAGCAGTACTTC. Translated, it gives CASSLVGTSAYEQYF. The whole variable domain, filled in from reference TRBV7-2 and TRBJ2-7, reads GAGVSQSPSNKVTEKGKDVELRCDPISGHTALYWYRQSLGQGLEFLIYFQGNSAPDKSGLPSDRFSAERTGGSVSTLTIQRTQQEDSAVYLCASSLVGTSAYEQYFGPGTRLTVT.

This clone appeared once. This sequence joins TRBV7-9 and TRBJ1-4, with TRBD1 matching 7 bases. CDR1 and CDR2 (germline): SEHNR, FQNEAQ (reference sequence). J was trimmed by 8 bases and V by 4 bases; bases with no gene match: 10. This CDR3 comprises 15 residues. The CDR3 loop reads CASSSPDRADEKLFF. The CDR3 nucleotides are TGTGCCAGCAGCTCCCCAGACAGGGCTGACGAAAAACTGTTTTTT.

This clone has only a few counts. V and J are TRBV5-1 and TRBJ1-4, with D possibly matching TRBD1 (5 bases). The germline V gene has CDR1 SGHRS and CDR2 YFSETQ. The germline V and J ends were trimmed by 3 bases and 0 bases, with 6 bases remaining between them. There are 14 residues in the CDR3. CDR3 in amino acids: CASSSGSTNEKLFF. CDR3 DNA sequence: TGCGCCAGCAGCTCAGGGTCAACTAATGAAAAACTGTTTTTT.

The CDR3 nucleotides are TGTGCCAGCAGTGAAATCCCCGGGGGACGAGGCTACACCTTC. Translation gives CASSEIPGGRGYTF. The V gene is TRBV25-1, the J gene TRBJ1-2, with a possible D match to TRBD1 (5 bases). The CDR3 is 14 amino acids. The V end was cut by 2 bases, the J end by 8 bases, with 15 bases between. Germline CDR1 is MGHDK and CDR2 is SYGVNS.

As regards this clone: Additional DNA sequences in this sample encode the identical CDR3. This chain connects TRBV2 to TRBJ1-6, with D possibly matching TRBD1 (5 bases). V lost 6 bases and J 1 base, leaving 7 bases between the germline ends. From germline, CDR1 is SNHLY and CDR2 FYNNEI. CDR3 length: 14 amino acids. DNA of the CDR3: TGTGCCAGCAGCCAGGGTTCCTATAATTCACCCCTCCACTTT. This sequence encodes CASSQGSYNSPLHF.

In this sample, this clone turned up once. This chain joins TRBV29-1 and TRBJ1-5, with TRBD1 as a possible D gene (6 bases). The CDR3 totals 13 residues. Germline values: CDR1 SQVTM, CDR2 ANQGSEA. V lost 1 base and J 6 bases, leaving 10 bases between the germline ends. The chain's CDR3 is CSVEGGAGQPQHF. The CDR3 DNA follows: TGCAGCGTTGAAGGGGGGGCCGGTCAGCCCCAGCATTTT.

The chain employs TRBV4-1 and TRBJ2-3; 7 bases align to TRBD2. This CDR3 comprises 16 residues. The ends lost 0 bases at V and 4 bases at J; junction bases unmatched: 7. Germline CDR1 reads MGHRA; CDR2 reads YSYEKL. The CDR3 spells CASSQDPRERSDTQYF. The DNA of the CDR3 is TGCGCCAGCAGCCAAGATCCGCGGGAGAGGTCAGATACGCAGTATTTT.

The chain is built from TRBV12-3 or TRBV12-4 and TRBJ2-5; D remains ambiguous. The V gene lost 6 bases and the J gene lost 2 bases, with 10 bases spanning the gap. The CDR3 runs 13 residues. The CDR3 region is CASRDGYQETQYF. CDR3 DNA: TGTGCCAGCAGGGACGGGTATCAAGAGACCCAGTACTTC.

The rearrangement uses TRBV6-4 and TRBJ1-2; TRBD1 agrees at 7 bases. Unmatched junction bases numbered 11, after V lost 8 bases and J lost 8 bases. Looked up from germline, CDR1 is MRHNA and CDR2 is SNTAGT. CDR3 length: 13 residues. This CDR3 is CASSETGERGYTF. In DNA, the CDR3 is TGTGCCAGCTCTGAAACAGGGGAAAGGGGCTACACCTTC.

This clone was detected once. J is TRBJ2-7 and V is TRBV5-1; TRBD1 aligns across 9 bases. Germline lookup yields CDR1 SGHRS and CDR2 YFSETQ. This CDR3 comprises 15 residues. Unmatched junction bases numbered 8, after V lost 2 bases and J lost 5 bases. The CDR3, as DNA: TGCGCCAGCAGCTTTATGCCGGGACAGGGTCACGAGCAGTACTTC. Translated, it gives CASSFMPGQGHEQYF.

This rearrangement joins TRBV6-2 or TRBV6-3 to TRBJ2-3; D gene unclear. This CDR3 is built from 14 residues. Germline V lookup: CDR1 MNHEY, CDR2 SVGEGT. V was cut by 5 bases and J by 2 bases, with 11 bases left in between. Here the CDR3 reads CASSPFSLTDTQYF. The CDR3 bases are TGTGCCAGCAGTCCCTTTTCGCTCACAGATACGCAGTATTTT.